This TCR beta chain was identified in a study of beta chain features in type 1 diabetes (dated by TCRdb to 2016 to 2019). For the study in its entirety: Patients and healthy donors did not differ in mean age, gender distribution, total cell number or subset yield. A total of around 110,000,000 sorted cells were examined across all samples, and a strong correlation was observed between cell number per subset and RNA yield. In the study, recently diagnosed type 1 diabetes patients and matched healthy donors were compared on the TCRB repertoires of their sorted circulating CD4+ T cell subsets. Naive and central memory subsets were obtained from all 30 or so donors, but regulatory and stem cell-like memory subsets were isolated from only 8 patients and roughly eight healthy donors. Broad study findings and their caveats: At VDJ recombination sites, patients with type 1 diabetes made fewer insertions and deleted more nucleotides, a pattern implying thymic rearrangement abnormalities. Type 1 diabetes patients showed a moderate but significant shortening of TCRB CDR3 length in all four CD4+ subsets. Because cDNA was sequenced instead of genomic DNA, highly expressing activated cells could be over-represented, though the groups showed no difference in activation or CD3 levels. Only small numbers of individuals were included in the HLA sub-analyses, which left unresolved whether HLA type had any influence on TCRB rearrangement. Shorter templates might be favored by PCR, yet because patient and control samples were amplified and corrected together, any such skew would affect both groups equally. Naive, central memory and regulatory TCRB repertoires appeared to be more similar among patients than among healthy donors.

V lost 5 bases and J lost 0 bases; the stretch between them is 10 bases long. The germline V gene encodes CDR1 MGHRA and CDR2 YSYEKL. The CDR3 sequence holds 15 residues, the cysteine and phenylalanine included. Kept here is only the CDR3 DNA, which spans 45 bases and is read in frame from base 1. Each donor gave one peripheral blood draw, roughly 0.12 L on average, collected into heparinised tubes. Naive, central memory, regulatory and stem cell-like memory CD4+ T cells were sorted on a BD FACSAria II using a panel including CD45RO, CCR7, CD25, CD127, CD95 and CD27. A purity above 95% was achieved for all sorted populations. PBMCs were isolated right away by Lymphoprep density gradient centrifugation and were stained directly, without culture. So that batch effects would be minimized, each experiment stained and sorted samples in pairs, pairing one healthy donor with one patient. The High Capacity cDNA Reverse Transcription Kit was used to reverse transcribe all of the isolated RNA, meaning that expressed TCRB transcripts were what got sequenced. Deep immunoSEQ sequencing was performed on naive, central memory and regulatory T cell samples, with an average of approximately 4 million total reads per sample. Sorted cells were lysed in RLT buffer and RNA was extracted with DNase-treated RNeasy Micro or Mini kits, depending on cell number. Each cell subset was processed on its own to prevent cross-contamination, while patient and healthy donor samples were processed together. The immunoSEQ multiplex PCR was used to amplify TCRB sequences from cDNA, generating 87-bp fragments that spanned the CDR3 region. Sequencing of the amplicons was done on the Illumina HiSeq platform. The paper's data handling went like this. Synthetic template baselines were used to correct PCR bias computationally, reads within Hamming distance 2 were collapsed, and singletons that could not be merged were discarded. Reads were aligned against IMGT so that V, D and J genes, CDR3 length and insertions or deletions at six rearrangement sites could be assigned. Within each subset, clonotype counts were normalized to the number of sorted cells before true diversity and Gini coefficients were calculated with the tcR R package. The overlap coefficient, calculated on TCRB nucleotide sequences, was used to measure repertoire sharing. The clones in this table, taken by TCRdb from immuneACCESS, are in-frame only. Not every clone is retained; where verified, under half of the shortfall comes from an unresolved V gene, and the cause of the rest is unknown. For V, J and clone size, that table is used; D and trimming come from the DNA. The sample data list 200,000 to 250,000 clones, and less than 35% of these were observed just once. Of the sample, 4% falls within the top ten clones.

Remarks on this clone: This clone's antigen is unknown. This clone may be a read error of a much larger clone one base away.

This TCR derives from a man aged 25 to 45 in good health. Recombination connected TRBV4-1 to TRBJ2-2; possibly the D gene is TRBD1, per 6 matching bases. The sample consisted of central memory CD4+ T cells from blood. The CDR3 corresponds to CASSSGQTNTGELFF. The DNA sequence is as follows: TGCGCCAGCAGCTCCGGACAGACGAACACCGGGGAGCTGTTTTTT.